Each of the 22 T cell receptor beta chains below was sequenced from the same sample in a study of OX40 agonist ivuxolimab in advanced cancers. Using immunoSEQ multiplex PCR, the repertoire was profiled, and TCRdb retains in-frame clones only, with some absent. Found here are nearly 55,000 clones, 84% of them singletons; the top ten hold 1.2%. Source: CD4+ or CD8+ T cells sorted from blood, taken in a trial of the OX40 agonist ivuxolimab. The receptors originated from an adult with an advanced solid tumor such as melanoma, head and neck, liver or kidney cancer.

The CDR3 here is CATLTSGTTGELFF. The CDR3 coding sequence is TGTGCCACTCTGACTAGCGGGACGACCGGGGAGCTGTTTTTT. V and J are TRBV6-5 and TRBJ2-2; 11 bases agree with TRBD2. The junction had 6 bases not matched to a gene; V was cut back by 10 bases and J by 5 bases. Germline V lookup: CDR1 MNHEY, CDR2 SVGAGI. The CDR3 loop spans 14 amino acids.

The J gene is TRBJ1-1, the V gene TRBV19; possible D gene TRBD1, 6 bases. Between the trimmed V and J ends, which lost 7 bases and 8 bases, there was a span of 20 bases. Germline-derived CDR1 and CDR2 are LNHDA and SQIVND (reference sequence). This CDR3 spans 14 amino acids. The CDR3 bases are TGTGCCAGTATCACCCGGGACACCAACAAAGAAGCTTTCTTT. Amino acids: CASITRDTNKEAFF.

Here the CDR3 DNA reads TGTGCCAGCAGCCCTCACGTGGGGGAGCTGTTTTTT. Translation gives CASSPHVGELFF. V gene TRBV7-8 combines with J gene TRBJ2-2; D is uncertain. V lost 5 bases and J lost 8, with 9 bases in between. This CDR3 comprises 12 residues. Germline V CDR1 and CDR2: SGHVS, FQNEAQ.

In this sample, this clone turned up a few times. J is TRBJ2-7 and V is TRBV6-5; D not certain. CDR1 MNHEY and CDR2 SVGAGI come from the germline V gene. The CDR3 extends over 13 amino acids. The V gene lost 4 bases and the J gene lost 6 bases, with 13 bases spanning the gap. The CDR3 region is CASSSFFTAEQYF. CDR3 DNA sequence: TGTGCCAGCAGTTCCTTTTTTACGGCCGAGCAGTACTTC.

This chain connects TRBV19 to TRBJ2-3; D may correspond to TRBD1 or TRBD2 (5 bases each). Germline lookup yields CDR1 LNHDA and CDR2 SQIVND (reference sequence). The V end lost 5 bases, the J end lost 8 bases, and 11 bases lay between the germline ends. The CDR3 runs to 12 residues. The CDR3 spells CASSPLGGTQYF. CDR3 coding DNA: TGTGCCAGTAGTCCCCTTGGGGGTACGCAGTATTTT.

V and J are TRBV10-1 and TRBJ2-1; 8 nucleotides match TRBD2. Trimming at V came to 0 bases and at J to 4 bases, leaving 5 bases not matched to a gene. Germline V lookup: CDR1 WNHNN, CDR2 SYGVQD (reference sequence). The length of the CDR3 is 16 residues. Here the CDR3 reads CASSESGGAGYNEQFF. Written as DNA, the CDR3 is TGCGCCAGCAGTGAGTCCGGGGGGGCAGGGTACAATGAGCAGTTCTTC.

The chain recombines TRBV11-2 with TRBJ2-5, with D perhaps matching TRBD2 (7 bases). Germline CDR1 SGHAT, CDR2 FQNNGV. The CDR3 consists of 13 residues. Trimming pared 1 base from V and 11 bases from J, leaving 14 bases between. CDR3 in amino acids: CASSLVSGGGQYF. The CDR3 nucleotides read TGTGCCAGCAGCTTAGTTTCGGGGGGCGGGCAGTACTTC.

V and J are TRBV5-1 and TRBJ1-1, with a weak D call TRBD1 (5 bases). V was cut by 0 bases and J by 5 bases, with 14 bases left in between. The CDR3 is made up of 15 amino acids. Germline loops: CDR1 SGHRS, CDR2 YFSETQ. The CDR3 spells CASSLAPRASTEAFF. For the CDR3, the DNA is TGCGCCAGCAGCTTGGCCCCCAGGGCCTCTACTGAAGCTTTCTTT.

The J gene is TRBJ2-3, the V gene TRBV6-4; 10 nucleotides match TRBD2. The germline gives CDR1 MRHNA, CDR2 SNTAGT. V was clipped by 7 bases and J by 6 bases; unmatched bases: 13. CDR3 length: 16 amino acids. In nucleotides, the CDR3 is TGTGCCAGCACAGGACTAGCGGCCCCCATCCGGGATACGCAGTATTTT. It encodes CASTGLAAPIRDTQYF.

V and J are TRBV18 and TRBJ2-1, with 7 bases identical to TRBD2. J gave up 3 bases and V 7 bases, and 9 bases lay outside the gene matches. The V gene's germline CDR1 is KGHSH and CDR2 LQKENI. The CDR3 consists of 15 residues. The CDR3 reads CASLRQRGYYNEQFF. CDR3 sequence (DNA): TGTGCCAGCTTACGGCAGCGGGGCTACTACAATGAGCAGTTCTTC.

This clone has a handful of counts. The V call is TRBV21-1, the J call TRBJ1-5; TRBD1 was called by the table and not checked on the DNA. TRBV21-1 is reported as a pseudogene. The CDR3 is 14 residues long. CDR3 sequence reads: CASSEQGRNQPQHF. CDR3 DNA sequence: TGTGCCAGCAGCGAACAGGGACGCAATCAGCCCCAGCATTTT.

The V and J genes are TRBV2 and TRBJ1-5, with D possibly matching TRBD1 (6 bases). In germline, CDR1 is SNHLY, CDR2 FYNNEI. The V gene lost 3 bases and the J gene lost 3 bases, with 9 bases spanning the gap. The CDR3 loop spans 14 amino acids. The CDR3 region is CASSDGQFNQPQHF. CDR3 coding DNA: TGTGCCAGCAGTGACGGACAGTTCAATCAGCCCCAGCATTTT. The variable domain in full, with the rest retrieved from reference TRBV2 and TRBJ1-5, is EPEVTQTPSHQVTQMGQEVILRCVPISNHLYFYWYRQILGQKVEFLVSFYNNEISEKSEIFDDQFSVERPDGSNFTLKIRSTKLEDSAMYFCASSDGQFNQPQHFGDGTRLSIL.

This clone was counted only a few times. The rearrangement uses TRBV28 and TRBJ2-3; D might be TRBD2 (5 bases). V shed 5 bases and J shed 2 bases, with 17 bases lying between them. Germline values: CDR1 MDHEN, CDR2 SYDVKM. CDR3 length equals 16 residues. In DNA form, the CDR3 reads TGTGCCAGCAGTCCACTAGACGGAGATTCCACAGATACGCAGTATTTT. As protein: CASSPLDGDSTDTQYF. The complete variable domain, with remaining parts taken from reference TRBV28 and TRBJ2-3, reads DVKVTQSSRYLVKRTGEKVFLECVQDMDHENMFWYRQDPGLGLRLIYFSYDVKMKEKGDIPEGYSVSREKKERFSLILESASTNQTSMYLCASSPLDGDSTDTQYFGPGTRLTVL.

CDR3 in DNA: TGCGCCAGCAGCCAAGACTGGCCAGCGGGATCGTCGGAGACCCAGTACTTC. As protein: CASSQDWPAGSSETQYF. V usage is TRBV4-1 and J usage is TRBJ2-5; 7 bases map to TRBD2. The CDR3 has 17 amino acids. Germline CDR1 and CDR2: MGHRA and YSYEKL. J gave up 5 bases and V 0 bases, and 12 bases lay outside the gene matches.

A few counts support this clone. The chain links TRBV11-2 to TRBJ1-1; TRBD1 aligns across 8 bases. This CDR3 region has 13 residues. V lost 5 bases, J lost 5 bases, and 4 bases stayed unmatched. In germline, CDR1 is SGHAT, CDR2 FQNNGV. The CDR3 spells CASSQGAWTEAFF. The CDR3 coding sequence is TGTGCCAGCAGCCAGGGGGCGTGGACTGAAGCTTTCTTT.

V and J are TRBV2 and TRBJ1-5, with TRBD1 matching over 7 bases. The CDR3 covers 15 residues. The germline CDR1 and CDR2 sequences are SNHLY and FYNNEI. V gave up 3 bases and J gave up 6 bases; unmatched junction bases: 8. The CDR3 nucleotides are TGTGCCAGCAGTGAGAGGGGACAGTCATTTCAGCCCCAGCATTTT. This translates into CASSERGQSFQPQHF.

The chain links TRBV30 to TRBJ1-4; a weak D match, TRBD1 (6 bases). V lost 3 bases and J 4 bases, leaving 15 bases between the germline ends. Per the germline V gene, CDR1 is GTSNPN and CDR2 is SVGIG (reference sequence). The CDR3 length is 15 residues. CDR3 bases: TGTGCCTGGAGACCCCCGGGGGCGTATAATGAAAAACTGTTTTTT. This gives the protein CAWRPPGAYNEKLFF.

The chain carries TRBV11-3 and TRBJ2-5, with 8 bases fitting TRBD2. Germline V gene lookup returns CDR1 SGHNT and CDR2 YENEEA. V dropped 5 bases and J dropped 5; count of bases not matched to a gene: 4. The CDR3 is 13 amino acids. The CDR3 region has the DNA TGTGCCAGCAGCACCTTAGCGGGGGAGACCCAGTACTTC. Translated, it gives CASSTLAGETQYF.

The chain couples TRBV28 to TRBJ2-5, with TRBD1 matching 7 bases. CDR1 MDHEN and CDR2 SYDVKM come from the germline V gene. The CDR3 is made up of 12 amino acids. The trim removed 10 bases at V and 2 bases at J, leaving 4 bases unmatched. The CDR3 nucleotides read TGTGCCACCGGGACAGTTCAAGAGACCCAGTACTTC. It translates to CATGTVQETQYF.

The chain uses TRBV2 and TRBJ1-4; D is ambiguous. Germline V gives CDR1 SNHLY, CDR2 FYNNEI. V was shortened by 0 bases and J by 8 bases, with 13 bases between the two germline ends. There are 15 residues in the CDR3. The CDR3 bases are TGTGCCAGCAGTGAAGCGCCAAGGCTAGGAGAAAAACTGTTTTTT. Translation: CASSEAPRLGEKLFF. Variable domain in full (rest from reference TRBV2 and TRBJ1-4): EPEVTQTPSHQVTQMGQEVILRCVPISNHLYFYWYRQILGQKVEFLVSFYNNEISEKSEIFDDQFSVERPDGSNFTLKIRSTKLEDSAMYFCASSEAPRLGEKLFFGSGTQLSVL.

This chain joins TRBV28 and TRBJ2-5; D may be TRBD1 or TRBD2 (6 bases each). Between the trimmed V and J ends, which lost 3 bases and 3 bases, there was a span of 14 bases. The CDR3 runs 15 residues. Germline V gives CDR1 MDHEN, CDR2 SYDVKM. Here the CDR3 reads CASSLGGAGEETQYF. The CDR3 DNA reads as TGTGCCAGCAGTTTGGGCGGGGCAGGGGAAGAGACCCAGTACTTC.

The rearrangement uses TRBV6-5 and TRBJ1-2, with TRBD1 matching over 11 bases. J gave up 3 bases and V 6 bases, and 6 bases lay outside the gene matches. The CDR3 consists of 15 residues. Germline V lookup: CDR1 MNHEY, CDR2 SVGAGI. CDR3: CASRGQGAGDYGYTF. CDR3 in DNA: TGTGCCAGCAGAGGACAGGGGGCAGGGGACTATGGCTACACCTTC.